This TCR beta chain came from a study of T cell repertoires in cytomegalovirus infection. TCRdb itself ran the reads through MiXCR, one entry per CDR3 protein. This repertoire shows approximately 340,000 distinct CDR3 sequences, roughly 29% found once; its top ten account for 20%. The CDR3 is 13 amino acids. Germline CDR1 MNHEY, CDR2 SVGAGI. The ends were cut back, 2 bases at V and 8 bases at J, with 12 bases in the middle. This clonotype has only a few counts. The antigen is not known. This TCR was sampled from a human donor in good health (CMV status not recorded). Some clones in this sample may be carry-over from other donors' samples. The rearrangement joins TRBV6-5 to TRBJ1-2, with a tentative D call TRBD1 (6 bases). The source was cultured PBMCs, collected from culture after CMV antigen stimulation. As DNA, the CDR3 is TGTGCCAGCAGTTACGGGGAGGGGGGAGGCTACACCTTC. Its protein is CASSYGEGGGYTF.